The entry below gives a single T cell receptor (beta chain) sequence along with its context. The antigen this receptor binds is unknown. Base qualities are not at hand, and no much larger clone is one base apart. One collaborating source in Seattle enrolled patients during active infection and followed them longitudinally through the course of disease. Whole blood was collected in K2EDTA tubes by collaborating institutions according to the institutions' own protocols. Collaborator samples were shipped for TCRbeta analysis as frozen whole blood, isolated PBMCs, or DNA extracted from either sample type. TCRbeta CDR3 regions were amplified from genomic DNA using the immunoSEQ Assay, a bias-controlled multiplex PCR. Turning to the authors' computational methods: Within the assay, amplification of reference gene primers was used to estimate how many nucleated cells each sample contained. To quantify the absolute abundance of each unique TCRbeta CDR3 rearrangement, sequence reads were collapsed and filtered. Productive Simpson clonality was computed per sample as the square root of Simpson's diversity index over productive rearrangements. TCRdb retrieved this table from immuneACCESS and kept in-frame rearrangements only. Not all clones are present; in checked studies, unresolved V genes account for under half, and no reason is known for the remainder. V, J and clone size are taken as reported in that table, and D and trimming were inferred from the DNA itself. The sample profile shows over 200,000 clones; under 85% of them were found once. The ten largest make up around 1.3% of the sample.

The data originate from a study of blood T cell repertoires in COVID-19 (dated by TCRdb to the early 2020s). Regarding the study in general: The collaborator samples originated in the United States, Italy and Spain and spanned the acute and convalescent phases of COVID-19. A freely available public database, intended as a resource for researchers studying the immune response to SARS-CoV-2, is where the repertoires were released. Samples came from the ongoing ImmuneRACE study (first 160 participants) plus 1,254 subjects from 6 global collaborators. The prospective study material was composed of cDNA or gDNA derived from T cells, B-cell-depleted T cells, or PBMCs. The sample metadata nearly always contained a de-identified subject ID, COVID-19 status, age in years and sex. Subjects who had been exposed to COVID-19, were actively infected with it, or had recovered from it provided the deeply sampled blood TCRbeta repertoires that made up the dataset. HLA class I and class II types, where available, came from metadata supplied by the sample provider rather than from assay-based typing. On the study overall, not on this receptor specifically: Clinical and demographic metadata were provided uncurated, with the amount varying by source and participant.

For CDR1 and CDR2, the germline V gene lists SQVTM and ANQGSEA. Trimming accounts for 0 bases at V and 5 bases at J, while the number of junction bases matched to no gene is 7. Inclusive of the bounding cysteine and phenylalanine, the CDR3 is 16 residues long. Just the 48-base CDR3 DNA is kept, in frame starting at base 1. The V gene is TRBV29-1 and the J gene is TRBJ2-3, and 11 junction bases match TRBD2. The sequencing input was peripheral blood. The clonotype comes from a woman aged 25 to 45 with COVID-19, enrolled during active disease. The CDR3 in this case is CSVEDPASGRLDTQYF. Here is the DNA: TGCAGCGTTGAAGATCCCGCTAGCGGGAGGTTAGATACGCAGTATTTT.